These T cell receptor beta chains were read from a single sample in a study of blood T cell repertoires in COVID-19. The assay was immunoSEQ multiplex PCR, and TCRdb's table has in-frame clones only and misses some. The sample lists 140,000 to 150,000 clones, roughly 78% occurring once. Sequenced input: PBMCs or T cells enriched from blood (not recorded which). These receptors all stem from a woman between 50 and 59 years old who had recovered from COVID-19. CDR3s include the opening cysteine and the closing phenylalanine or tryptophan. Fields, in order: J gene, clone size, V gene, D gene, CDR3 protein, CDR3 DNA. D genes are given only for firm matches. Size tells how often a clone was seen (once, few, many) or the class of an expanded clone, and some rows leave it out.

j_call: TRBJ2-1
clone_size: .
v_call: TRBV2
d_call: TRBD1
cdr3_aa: CASRPGTGGNNEQFF
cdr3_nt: TGTGCCAGCAGACCCGGGACAGGGGGAAACAATGAGCAGTTCTTC

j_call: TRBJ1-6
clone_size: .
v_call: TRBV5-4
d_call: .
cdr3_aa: CASTSTQGYNSPLHF
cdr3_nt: TGTGCCAGCACGTCGACACAGGGCTATAATTCACCCCTCCACTTT

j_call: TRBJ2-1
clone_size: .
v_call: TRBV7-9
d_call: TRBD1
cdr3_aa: CASSRFGGQGNEQFF
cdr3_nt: TGTGCCAGCAGCCGTTTTGGGGGACAGGGGAATGAGCAGTTCTTC

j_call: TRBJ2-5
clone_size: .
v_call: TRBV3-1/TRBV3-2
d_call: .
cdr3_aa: CASSQGSGSETQYF
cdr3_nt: TGTGCCAGCAGCCAAGGAAGTGGGAGTGAGACCCAGTACTTC

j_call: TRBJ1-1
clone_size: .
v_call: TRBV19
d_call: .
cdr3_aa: CASRFRNENTEAFF
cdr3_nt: TGTGCCAGTAGATTCAGAAACGAGAACACTGAAGCTTTCTTT

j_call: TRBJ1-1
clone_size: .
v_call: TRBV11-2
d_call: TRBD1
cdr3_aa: CASSSPRDRSFYTEAFF
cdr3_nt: TGTGCCAGCAGCTCACCCCGGGACAGAAGTTTTTACACTGAAGCTTTCTTT

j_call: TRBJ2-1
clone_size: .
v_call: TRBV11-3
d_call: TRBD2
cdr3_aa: CASSRLAGAYNEQFF
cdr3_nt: TGTGCCAGCAGCCGACTAGCGGGGGCCTACAATGAGCAGTTCTTC

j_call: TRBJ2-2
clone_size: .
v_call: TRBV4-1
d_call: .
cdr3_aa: CASSQIIIGTLNTGELFF
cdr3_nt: TGCGCCAGCAGCCAAATAATCATCGGGACATTGAACACCGGGGAGCTGTTTTTT

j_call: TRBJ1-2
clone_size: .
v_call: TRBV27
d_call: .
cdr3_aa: CASSFRQTNYGYTF
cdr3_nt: TGTGCCAGCAGTTTCCGTCAGACTAACTATGGCTACACCTTC

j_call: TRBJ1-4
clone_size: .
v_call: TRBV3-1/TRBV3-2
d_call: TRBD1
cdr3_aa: CASSSRDRGQKLFF
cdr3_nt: TGTGCCAGCAGTTCAAGGGACAGGGGTCAAAAACTGTTTTTT

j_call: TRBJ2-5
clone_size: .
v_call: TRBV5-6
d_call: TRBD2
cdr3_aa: CASSAPTSGGKFQETQYF
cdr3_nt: TGTGCCAGCAGCGCCCCGACTAGCGGGGGGAAGTTTCAAGAGACCCAGTACTTC

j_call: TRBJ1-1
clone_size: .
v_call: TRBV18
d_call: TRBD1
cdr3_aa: CASSQGTGADTEAFF
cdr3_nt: TGTGCCAGCTCACAGGGGACAGGGGCTGACACTGAAGCTTTCTTT

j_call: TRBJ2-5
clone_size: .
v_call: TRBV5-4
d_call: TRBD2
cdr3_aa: CASSFLKGLAGVETQYF
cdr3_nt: TGTGCCAGCAGCTTTCTCAAGGGACTAGCGGGGGTGGAGACCCAGTACTTC

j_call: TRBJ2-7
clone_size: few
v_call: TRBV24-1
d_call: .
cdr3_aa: CATSKGWGDYEQYF
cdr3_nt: TGTGCCACCTCGAAGGGGTGGGGGGACTACGAGCAGTACTTC

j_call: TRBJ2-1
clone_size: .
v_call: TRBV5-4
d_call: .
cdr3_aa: CASSLLASAYNEQFF
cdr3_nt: TGTGCCAGCAGCCTACTAGCTAGCGCCTACAATGAGCAGTTCTTC

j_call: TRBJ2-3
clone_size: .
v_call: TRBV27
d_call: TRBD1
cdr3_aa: CASSRRKGQSTDTQYF
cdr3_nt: TGTGCCAGCAGTCGTAGAAAGGGACAGAGCACAGATACGCAGTATTTT

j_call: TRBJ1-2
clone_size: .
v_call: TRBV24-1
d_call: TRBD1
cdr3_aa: CATSDPYPVGQGNYGYTF
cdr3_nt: TGTGCCACCAGTGACCCATACCCCGTGGGACAGGGTAACTATGGCTACACCTTC

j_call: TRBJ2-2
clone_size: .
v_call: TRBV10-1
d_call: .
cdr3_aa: CASSDTGMTGELFF
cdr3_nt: TGCGCCAGCAGTGATACAGGGATGACCGGGGAGCTGTTTTTT

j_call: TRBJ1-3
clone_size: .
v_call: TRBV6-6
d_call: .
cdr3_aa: CASSPSGGAGNTIYF
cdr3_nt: TGTGCCAGCAGCCCAAGCGGGGGGGCTGGAAACACCATATATTTT

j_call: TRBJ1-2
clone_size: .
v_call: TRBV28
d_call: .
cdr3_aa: CASSLTTGHYGYTF
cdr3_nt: TGTGCCAGCAGTCTTACAACAGGGCACTATGGCTACACCTTC

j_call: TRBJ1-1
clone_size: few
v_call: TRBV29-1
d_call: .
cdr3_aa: CSAQNTEAFF
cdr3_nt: TGCAGCGCTCAAAACACTGAAGCTTTCTTT

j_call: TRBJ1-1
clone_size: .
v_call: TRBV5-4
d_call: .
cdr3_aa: CAASVAGTNTEAFF
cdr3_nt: TGTGCCGCTAGCGTCGCTGGGACGAACACTGAAGCTTTCTTT

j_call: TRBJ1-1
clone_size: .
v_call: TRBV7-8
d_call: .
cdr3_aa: CASSLGRLSTEAFF
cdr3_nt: TGTGCCAGCAGCTTAGGCAGGCTTAGCACTGAAGCTTTCTTT

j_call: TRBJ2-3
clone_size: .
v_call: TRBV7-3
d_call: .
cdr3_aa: CASSPQGGGFRTDTQYF
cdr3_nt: TGTGCCAGCAGCCCCCAGGGGGGCGGGTTTCGGACAGATACGCAGTATTTT

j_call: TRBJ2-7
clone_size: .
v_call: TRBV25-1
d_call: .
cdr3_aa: CASQEGGRNEQYF
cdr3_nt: TGTGCCTCTCAGGAGGGGGGGAGAAACGAGCAGTACTTC

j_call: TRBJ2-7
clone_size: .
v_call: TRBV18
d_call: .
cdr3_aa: CASSPTDLPYEQYF
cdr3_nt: TGTGCCAGCTCACCAACGGACTTACCCTACGAGCAGTACTTC

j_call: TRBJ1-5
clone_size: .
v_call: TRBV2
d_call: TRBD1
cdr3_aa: CASRGLTGDPPQHF
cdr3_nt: TGTGCCAGCAGAGGGTTGACAGGGGACCCGCCCCAGCATTTT

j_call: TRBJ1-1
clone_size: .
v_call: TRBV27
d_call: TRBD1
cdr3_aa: CATGNRGTEAFF
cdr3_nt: TGTGCCACCGGTAACAGGGGGACTGAAGCTTTCTTT

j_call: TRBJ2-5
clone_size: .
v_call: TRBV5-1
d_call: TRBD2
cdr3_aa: CASSLNGAGAATQYF
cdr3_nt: TGCGCCAGCAGCTTGAACGGAGCGGGGGCCGCGACCCAGTACTTC

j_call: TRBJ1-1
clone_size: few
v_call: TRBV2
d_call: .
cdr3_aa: CASQVYQGNTEAFF
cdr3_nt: TGTGCCAGTCAGGTTTATCAGGGGAACACTGAAGCTTTCTTT

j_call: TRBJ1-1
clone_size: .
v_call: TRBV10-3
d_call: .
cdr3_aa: CAIRVTGNTEAFF
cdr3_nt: TGTGCCATCAGAGTGACAGGGAACACTGAAGCTTTCTTT

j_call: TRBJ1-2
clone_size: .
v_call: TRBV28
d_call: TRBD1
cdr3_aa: CASSSGQSIYGYTF
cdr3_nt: TGTGCCAGCAGTTCGGGACAGAGCATCTATGGCTACACCTTC

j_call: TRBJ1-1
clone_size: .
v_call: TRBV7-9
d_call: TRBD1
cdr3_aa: CASSYRGDTEAFF
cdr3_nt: TGTGCCAGCAGCTACAGGGGGGATACTGAAGCTTTCTTT

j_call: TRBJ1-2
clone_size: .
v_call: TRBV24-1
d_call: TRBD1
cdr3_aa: CATSDYNRGDGYTF
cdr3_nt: TGTGCCACCAGTGATTACAACAGGGGGGATGGCTACACCTTC